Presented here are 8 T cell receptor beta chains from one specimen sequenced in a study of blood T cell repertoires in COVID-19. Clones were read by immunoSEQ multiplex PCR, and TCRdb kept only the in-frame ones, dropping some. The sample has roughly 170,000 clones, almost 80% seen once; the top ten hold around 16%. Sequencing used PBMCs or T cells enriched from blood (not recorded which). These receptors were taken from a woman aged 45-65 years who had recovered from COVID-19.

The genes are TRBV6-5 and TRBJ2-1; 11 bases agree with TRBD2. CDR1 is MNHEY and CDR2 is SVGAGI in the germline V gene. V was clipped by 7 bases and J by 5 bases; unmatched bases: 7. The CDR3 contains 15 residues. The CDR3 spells CASITLAGVDNEQFF. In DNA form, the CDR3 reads TGTGCCAGCATTACACTAGCGGGGGTCGACAATGAGCAGTTCTTC.

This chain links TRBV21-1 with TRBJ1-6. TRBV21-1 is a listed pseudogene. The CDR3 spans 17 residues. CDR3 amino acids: CASRKSGEAGVYSPLHF. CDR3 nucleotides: TGTGCCAGCAGAAAAAGCGGGGAGGCAGGGGTTTATTCACCCCTCCACTTT.

The CDR3 is CAWSRVQNSPLHF. CDR3 coding DNA: TGTGCCTGGAGTCGCGTCCAAAATTCACCCCTCCACTTT. The chain recombines TRBV30 with TRBJ1-6; D call uncertain. V lost 2 bases and J 7 bases, leaving 9 bases between the germline ends. The V gene's germline CDR1 is GTSNPN and CDR2 SVGIG (reference sequence). The length of the CDR3 is 13 residues.

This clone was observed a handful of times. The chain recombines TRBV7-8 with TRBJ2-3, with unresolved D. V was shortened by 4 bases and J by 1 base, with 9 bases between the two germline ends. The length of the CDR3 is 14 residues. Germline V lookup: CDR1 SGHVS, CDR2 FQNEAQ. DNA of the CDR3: TGTGCCAGCAGCTCACTTCAAGGCACAGATACGCAGTATTTT. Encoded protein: CASSSLQGTDTQYF.

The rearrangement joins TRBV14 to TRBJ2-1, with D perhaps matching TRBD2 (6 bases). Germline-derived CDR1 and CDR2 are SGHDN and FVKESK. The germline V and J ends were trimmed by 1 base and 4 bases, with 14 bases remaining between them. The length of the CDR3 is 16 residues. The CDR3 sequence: CASSQGVADGYNEQFF. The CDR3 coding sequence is TGTGCCAGCAGCCAAGGGGTAGCGGATGGTTACAATGAGCAGTTCTTC.

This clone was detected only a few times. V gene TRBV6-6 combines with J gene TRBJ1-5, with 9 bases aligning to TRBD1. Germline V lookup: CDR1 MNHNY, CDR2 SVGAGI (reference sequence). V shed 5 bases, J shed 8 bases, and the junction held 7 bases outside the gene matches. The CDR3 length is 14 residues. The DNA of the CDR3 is TGTGCCAGCAGTACAGGGGGCATCAACGAGCCCCAGCATTTT. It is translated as CASSTGGINEPQHF.

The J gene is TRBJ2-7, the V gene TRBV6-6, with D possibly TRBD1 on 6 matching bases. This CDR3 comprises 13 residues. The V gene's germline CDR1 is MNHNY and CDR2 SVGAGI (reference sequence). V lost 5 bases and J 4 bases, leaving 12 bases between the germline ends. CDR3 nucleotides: TGTGCCAGCAGTAACAGGGATGGTTACGAGCAGTACTTC. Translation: CASSNRDGYEQYF.

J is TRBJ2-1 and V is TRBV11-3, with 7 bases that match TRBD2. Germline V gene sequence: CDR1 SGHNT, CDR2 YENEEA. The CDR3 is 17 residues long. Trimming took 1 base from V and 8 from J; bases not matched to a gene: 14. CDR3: CASSLGESWREIDEQFF. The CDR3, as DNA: TGTGCCAGCAGCTTAGGAGAATCATGGCGGGAGATCGATGAGCAGTTCTTC.